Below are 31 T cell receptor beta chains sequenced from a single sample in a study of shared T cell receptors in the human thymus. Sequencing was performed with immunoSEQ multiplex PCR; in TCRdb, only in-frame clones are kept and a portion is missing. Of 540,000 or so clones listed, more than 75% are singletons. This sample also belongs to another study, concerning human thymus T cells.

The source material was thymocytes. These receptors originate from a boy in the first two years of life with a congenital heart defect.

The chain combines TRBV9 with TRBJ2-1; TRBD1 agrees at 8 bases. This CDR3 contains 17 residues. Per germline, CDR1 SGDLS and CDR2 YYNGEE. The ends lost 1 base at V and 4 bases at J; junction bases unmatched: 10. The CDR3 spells CASSVRDRRQGYNEQFF. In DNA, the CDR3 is TGTGCCAGCAGCGTACGGGACAGGAGGCAGGGGTACAATGAGCAGTTCTTC.

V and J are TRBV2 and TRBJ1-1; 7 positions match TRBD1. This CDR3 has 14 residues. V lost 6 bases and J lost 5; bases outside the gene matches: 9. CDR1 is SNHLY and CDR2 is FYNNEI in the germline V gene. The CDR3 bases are TGTGCCAGCAGAACCAACAGGGGACGGACTGAAGCTTTCTTT. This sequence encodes CASRTNRGRTEAFF.

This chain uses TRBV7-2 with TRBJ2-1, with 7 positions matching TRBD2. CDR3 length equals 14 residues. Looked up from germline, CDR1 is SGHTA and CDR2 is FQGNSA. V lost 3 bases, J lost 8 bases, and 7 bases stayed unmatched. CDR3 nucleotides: TGTGCCAGCAGCTTTTCGCGGGAGAAGTATGAGCAGTTCTTC. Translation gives CASSFSREKYEQFF.

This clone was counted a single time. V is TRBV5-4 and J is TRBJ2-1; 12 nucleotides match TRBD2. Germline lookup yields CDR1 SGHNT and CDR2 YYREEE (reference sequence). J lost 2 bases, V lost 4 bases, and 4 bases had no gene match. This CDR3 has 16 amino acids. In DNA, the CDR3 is TGTGCCAGCAGCGGGACTAGCGGGCAGACCTACAATGAGCAGTTCTTC. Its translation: CASSGTSGQTYNEQFF.

As DNA, the CDR3 is TGCGCCAGCAGCTTTAGGACTAGCGGGAGAACGTATTCCTACGAGCAGTACTTC. It yields the protein CASSFRTSGRTYSYEQYF. This sequence joins TRBV10-2 and TRBJ2-7; 13 nucleotides line up with TRBD2. CDR3 size: 18 residues. The V gene's germline CDR1 is WSHSY and CDR2 SAAADI. J was trimmed by 1 base and V by 6 bases; bases with no gene match: 12.

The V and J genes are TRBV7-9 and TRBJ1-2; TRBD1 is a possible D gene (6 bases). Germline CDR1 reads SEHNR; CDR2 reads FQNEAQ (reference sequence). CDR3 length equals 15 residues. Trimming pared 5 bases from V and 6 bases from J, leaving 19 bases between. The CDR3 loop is CASSPKGVKDDGYTF. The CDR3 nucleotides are TGTGCCAGCAGCCCAAAGGGGGTTAAGGATGATGGCTACACCTTC.

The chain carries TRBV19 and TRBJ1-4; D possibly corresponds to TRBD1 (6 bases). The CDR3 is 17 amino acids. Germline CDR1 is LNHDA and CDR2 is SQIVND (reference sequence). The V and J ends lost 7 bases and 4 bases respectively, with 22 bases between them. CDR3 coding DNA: TGTGCCAGTATTGGGGGCAATAGGCTAGGGGGTAATGAAAAACTGTTTTTT. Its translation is CASIGGNRLGGNEKLFF.

The CDR3 loop is CAWSLGQVWSNQPQHF. The CDR3 DNA reads TGTGCCTGGAGTCTTGGGCAGGTCTGGAGCAATCAGCCCCAGCATTTT. The chain is built from TRBV30 and TRBJ1-5; D uncertain. CDR1 and CDR2 (germline): GTSNPN, SVGIG (reference sequence). V lost 2 bases, J lost 1 base, and 15 bases lay in between. This CDR3 is built from 16 residues.

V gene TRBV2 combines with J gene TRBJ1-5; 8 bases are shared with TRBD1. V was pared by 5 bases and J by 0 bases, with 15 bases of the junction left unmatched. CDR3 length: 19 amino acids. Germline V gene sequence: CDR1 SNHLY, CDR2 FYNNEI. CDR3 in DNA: TGTGCCAGCAGTTCTGGACAGGGAAGGTGGGTCGATAGCAATCAGCCCCAGCATTTT. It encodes CASSSGQGRWVDSNQPQHF.

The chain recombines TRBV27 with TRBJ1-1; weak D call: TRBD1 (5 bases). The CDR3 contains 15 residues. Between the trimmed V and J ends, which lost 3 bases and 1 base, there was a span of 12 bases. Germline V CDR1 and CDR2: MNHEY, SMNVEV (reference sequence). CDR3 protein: CASSFKGIRNTEAFF. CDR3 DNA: TGTGCCAGCAGTTTCAAGGGGATAAGGAACACTGAAGCTTTCTTT.

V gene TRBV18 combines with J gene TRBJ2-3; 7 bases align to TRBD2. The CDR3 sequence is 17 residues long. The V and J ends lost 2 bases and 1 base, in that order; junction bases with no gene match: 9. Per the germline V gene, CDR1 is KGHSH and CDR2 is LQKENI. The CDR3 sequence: CASSPFGGRYGTDTQYF. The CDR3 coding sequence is TGTGCCAGCTCACCATTTGGCGGGAGATATGGCACAGATACGCAGTATTTT.

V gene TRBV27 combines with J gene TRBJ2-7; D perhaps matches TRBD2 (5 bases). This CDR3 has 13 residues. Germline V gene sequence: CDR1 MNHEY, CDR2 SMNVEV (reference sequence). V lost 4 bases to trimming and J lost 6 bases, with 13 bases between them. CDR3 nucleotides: TGTGCCAGCAGTTCGAGGGAGTCGGTCGAGCAGTACTTC. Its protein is CASSSRESVEQYF.

CDR3 in amino acids: CASSLVAGGAEETQYF. The CDR3 nucleotides are TGCGCCAGCAGCTTGGTTGCAGGGGGCGCGGAAGAGACCCAGTACTTC. The chain is built from TRBV5-1 and TRBJ2-5, with 8 bases matching TRBD1. The V and J ends lost 0 bases and 3 bases, in that order; junction bases with no gene match: 7. CDR1 and CDR2 from the germline V gene are SGHRS and YFSETQ. The CDR3 sequence is 16 residues long.

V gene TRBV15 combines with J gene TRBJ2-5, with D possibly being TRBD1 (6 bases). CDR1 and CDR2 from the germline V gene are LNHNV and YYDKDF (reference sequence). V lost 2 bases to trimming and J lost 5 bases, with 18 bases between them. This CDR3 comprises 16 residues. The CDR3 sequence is CATSRTNRAGRETQYF. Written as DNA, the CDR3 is TGTGCCACCAGCAGAACCAACAGGGCGGGCCGGGAGACCCAGTACTTC.

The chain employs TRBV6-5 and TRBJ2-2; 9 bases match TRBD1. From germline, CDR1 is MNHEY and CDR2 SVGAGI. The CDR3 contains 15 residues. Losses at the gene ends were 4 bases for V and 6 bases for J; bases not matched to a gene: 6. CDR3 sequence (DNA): TGTGCCAGCAGTTCCGGGACAGGGATGGCCGGGGAGCTGTTTTTT. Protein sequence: CASSSGTGMAGELFF.

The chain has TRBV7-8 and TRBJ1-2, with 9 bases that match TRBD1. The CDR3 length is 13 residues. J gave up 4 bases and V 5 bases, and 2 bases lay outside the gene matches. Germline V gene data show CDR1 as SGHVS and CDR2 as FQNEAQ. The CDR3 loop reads CASSEDRGYGYTF. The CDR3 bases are TGTGCCAGCAGCGAGGACAGGGGCTATGGCTACACCTTC. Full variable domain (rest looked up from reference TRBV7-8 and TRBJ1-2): GAGVSQSPRYKVAKRGQDVALRCDPISGHVSLFWYQQALGQGPEFLTYFQNEAQLDKSGLPSDRFFAERPEGSVSTLKIQRTQQEDSAVYLCASSEDRGYGYTFGSGTRLTVV.

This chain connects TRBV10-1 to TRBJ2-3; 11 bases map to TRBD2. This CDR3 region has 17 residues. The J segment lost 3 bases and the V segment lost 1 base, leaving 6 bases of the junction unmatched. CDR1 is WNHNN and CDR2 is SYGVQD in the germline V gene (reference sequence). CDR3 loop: CASSEFPRTSGTDTQYF. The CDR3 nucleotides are TGCGCCAGCAGTGAGTTCCCTAGGACTAGCGGGACAGATACGCAGTATTTT.

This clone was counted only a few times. The CDR3 DNA reads TGTGCCTGGAGTGTACCTCAGCAAGGAGCTAATGAAAAACTGTTTTTT. It specifies CAWSVPQQGANEKLFF. The rearrangement links TRBV30 to TRBJ1-4; no definite D call. The CDR3 has 16 residues. Trimming took 0 bases from V and 3 from J, leaving 14 bases between them. Germline loops: CDR1 GTSNPN, CDR2 SVGIG (reference sequence).

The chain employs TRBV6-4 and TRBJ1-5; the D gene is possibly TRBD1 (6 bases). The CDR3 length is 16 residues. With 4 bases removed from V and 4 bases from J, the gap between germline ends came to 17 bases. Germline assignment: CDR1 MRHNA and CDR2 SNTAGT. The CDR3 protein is CASSAEQGLSNQPQHF. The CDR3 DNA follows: TGTGCCAGCAGTGCCGAACAGGGCCTTTCTAATCAGCCCCAGCATTTT.

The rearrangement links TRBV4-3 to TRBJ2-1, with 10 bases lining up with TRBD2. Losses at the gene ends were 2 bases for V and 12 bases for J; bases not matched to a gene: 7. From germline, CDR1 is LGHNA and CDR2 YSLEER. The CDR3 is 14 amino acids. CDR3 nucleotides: TGCGCCAGCAGCCAAAGAGAGGCTAGCGGGAGGCAGTTCTTC. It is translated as CASSQREASGRQFF.

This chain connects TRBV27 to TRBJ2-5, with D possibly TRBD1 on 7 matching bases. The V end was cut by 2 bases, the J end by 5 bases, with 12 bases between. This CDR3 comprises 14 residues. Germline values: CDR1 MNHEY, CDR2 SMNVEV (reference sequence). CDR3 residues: CASSLTRGDETQYF. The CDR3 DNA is TGTGCCAGCAGTTTAACCAGGGGGGATGAGACCCAGTACTTC.

In DNA, the CDR3 is TGTGCCGCCACTGGGCACTTGACTAATGAAAAACTGTTTTTT. It yields the protein CAATGHLTNEKLFF. The chain links TRBV6-1 to TRBJ1-4; D remains unclear. Per the germline V gene, CDR1 is MNHNS and CDR2 is SASEGT. Trimming removed 11 bases from V and 2 bases from J, with 15 bases in between. The CDR3 contains 14 residues.

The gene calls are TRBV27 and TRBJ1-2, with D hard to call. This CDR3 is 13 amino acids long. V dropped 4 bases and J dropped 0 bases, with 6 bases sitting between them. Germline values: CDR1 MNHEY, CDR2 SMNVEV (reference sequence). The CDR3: CASSSLSNYGYTF. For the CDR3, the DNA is TGTGCCAGCAGTTCCCTGTCTAACTATGGCTACACCTTC.

The CDR3 sequence: CASSLRTAEAFF. The CDR3, as DNA: TGTGCCAGCAGCCTGCGTACCGCTGAAGCTTTCTTT. The V and J genes are TRBV4-2 and TRBJ1-1, with unresolved D. This CDR3 region has 12 residues. Germline CDR1 LGHNA, CDR2 YNFKEQ. V was clipped by 4 bases and J by 6 bases, with 9 bases between them.

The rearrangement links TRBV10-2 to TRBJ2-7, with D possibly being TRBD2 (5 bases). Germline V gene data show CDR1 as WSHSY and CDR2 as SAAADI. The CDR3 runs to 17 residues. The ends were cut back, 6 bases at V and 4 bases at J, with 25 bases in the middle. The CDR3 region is CASRPPRSGYGTYEQYF. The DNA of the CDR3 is TGCGCCAGCAGGCCACCACGGTCGGGGTACGGAACGTACGAGCAGTACTTC.

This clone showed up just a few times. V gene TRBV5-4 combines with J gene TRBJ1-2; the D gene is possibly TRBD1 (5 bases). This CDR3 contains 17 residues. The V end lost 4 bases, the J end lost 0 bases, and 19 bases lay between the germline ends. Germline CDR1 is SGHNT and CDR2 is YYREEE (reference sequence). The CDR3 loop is CASSQPAGRETNYGYTF. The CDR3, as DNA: TGTGCCAGCAGCCAGCCGGCGGGACGGGAAACTAACTATGGCTACACCTTC.

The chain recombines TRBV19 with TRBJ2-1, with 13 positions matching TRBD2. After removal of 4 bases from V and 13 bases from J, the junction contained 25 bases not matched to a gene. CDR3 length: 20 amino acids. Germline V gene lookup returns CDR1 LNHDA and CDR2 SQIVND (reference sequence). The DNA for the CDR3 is TGTGCCAGTAGTACCGGGACACTATTCTCGGGACTAGCGGGAATTATAGCCCAGTTCTTC. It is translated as CASSTGTLFSGLAGIIAQFF.

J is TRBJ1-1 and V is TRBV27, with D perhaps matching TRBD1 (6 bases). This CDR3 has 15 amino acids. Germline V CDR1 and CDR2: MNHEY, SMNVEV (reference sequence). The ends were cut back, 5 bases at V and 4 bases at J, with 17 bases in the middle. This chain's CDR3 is CASSAHLGGGTEAFF. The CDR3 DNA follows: TGTGCCAGCAGTGCCCACCTGGGAGGGGGCACTGAAGCTTTCTTT.

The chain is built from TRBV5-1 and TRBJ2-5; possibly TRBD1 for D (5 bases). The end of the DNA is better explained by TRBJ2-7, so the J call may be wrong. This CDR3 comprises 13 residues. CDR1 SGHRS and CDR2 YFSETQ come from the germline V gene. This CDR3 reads CASSLQGHYEQYF. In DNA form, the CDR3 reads TGCGCCAGCAGCCTGCAGGGTCACTACGAGCAGTACTTC.

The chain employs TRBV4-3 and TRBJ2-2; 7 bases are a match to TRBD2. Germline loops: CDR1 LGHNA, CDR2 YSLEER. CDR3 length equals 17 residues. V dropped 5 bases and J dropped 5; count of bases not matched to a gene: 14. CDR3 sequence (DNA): TGCGCCAGCAGCAGCCGCTGGGCGGGAGTTAAAACCGGGGAGCTGTTTTTT. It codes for CASSSRWAGVKTGELFF.

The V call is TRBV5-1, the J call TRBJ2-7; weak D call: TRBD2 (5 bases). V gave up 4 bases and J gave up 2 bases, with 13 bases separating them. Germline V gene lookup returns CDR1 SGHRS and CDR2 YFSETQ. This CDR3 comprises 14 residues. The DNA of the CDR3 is TGCGCCAGCAGCGAGGGCCGAGCCCCCTACGAGCAGTACTTC. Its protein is CASSEGRAPYEQYF.